The clone carrying this T cell receptor beta chain was observed at least ten times. Its matching antigen is unknown. TCRdb called the reads again in MiXCR, with one record for every CDR3 protein. The sample gives under 300,000 distinct CDR3 sequences, more than 15% of which show up once; roughly half is in the top ten. This sample stems from a study of T cell repertoires in cytomegalovirus infection. In the study overall: Indications of both CMV infection and matching HLA type were provided by public TCR beta signatures. Study findings and constraints: Cumulative public TCR beta family frequency identified carriers of CMV plus the relevant HLA. CMV-specific TCR beta clonotypes restricted by HLA-C were the ones dominating the ex vivo response.

The CDR3 extends over 18 amino acids. The V end was cut by 8 bases, the J end by 0 bases, with 23 bases between. Sequenced sample: CD8+ T cells from PBMCs. This chain connects TRBV12-3 or TRBV12-4 to TRBJ1-3; no clear D gene. The TCR originated in a human donor in good health (CMV status not recorded). Some clones in this sample may be carry-over from other donors' samples. Here the CDR3 DNA reads TGTGCCAGCGAAGCCCCATCCGGAAGAACTCACTCTGGAAACACCATATATTTT. Translating gives CASEAPSGRTHSGNTIYF.